This TCR beta chain was found in a study of blood T cell repertoires in COVID-19 (dated by TCRdb to about 2020). Turning to the overall study: The collaborator samples originated in the United States, Italy and Spain and spanned the acute and convalescent phases of COVID-19. The prospective study material was composed of cDNA or gDNA derived from T cells, B-cell-depleted T cells, or PBMCs. The dataset comprised deeply sampled blood TCRbeta repertoires from subjects exposed to, actively infected with, or recovered from COVID-19. A freely available public database, intended as a resource for researchers studying the immune response to SARS-CoV-2, is where the repertoires were released. The samples were drawn from two sources: the first 160 participants of the ongoing ImmuneRACE study, and over 950 subjects contributed by 6 global collaborators. Nearly every sample came with metadata listing a de-identified subject ID, COVID-19 status, age in years and sex. HLA class I and class II types, where available, came from metadata supplied by the sample provider rather than from assay-based typing.

In regard to this clone: No cognate antigen has been identified for it. Qualities for individual bases were not recorded, and no much larger clone is one base off.

TCRbeta CDR3 regions were amplified from genomic DNA using the immunoSEQ Assay, a bias-controlled multiplex PCR. In the authors' own workflow: Within the assay, amplification of reference gene primers was used to estimate how many nucleated cells each sample contained. To quantify the absolute abundance of each unique TCRbeta CDR3 rearrangement, sequence reads were collapsed and filtered. For each sample, productive Simpson clonality was calculated by taking the square root of Simpson's diversity index across productive rearrangements. The source is immuneACCESS, and TCRdb retained only in-frame sequences with V and J called. Part of the clones is not carried over; for the studies checked, unresolved V genes explain less than half of this, and the remainder is unexplained. Clone size and V and J calls were adopted from that table, with D and trimming inferred from the DNA. This sample holds 80,000 to 90,000 clones; 65% to 85% were observed only once. About 10% of the sample rests with the top ten.

Between the V and J ends, shortened by 4 bases and 3 bases respectively, the junction contains 13 bases. CDR1 and CDR2 (SEHNR, FQNEAQ) derive from the germline V gene (reference sequence). The CDR3 runs 15 amino acids, cysteine and phenylalanine included. Only the CDR3 DNA stays, 45 bases, in frame from base 1. What the work shows at the level of the full study, not this receptor alone: The amount of clinical and demographic metadata varied by source and participant and was provided uncurated.

Each collaborating institution followed its own protocols to collect whole blood in K2EDTA tubes. For TCRbeta analysis, collaborators shipped samples as frozen whole blood, isolated PBMCs, or DNA extracted from either of those sample types. The source material was peripheral blood. Rearrangement joined TRBV7-9 to TRBJ2-1; D gene: possibly TRBD1, on 6 matching bases. The sequence came from an older man with acute or convalescent COVID-19. The bases are TGTGCCAGCAGCTCTTACCGGGACATCTACAATGAGCAGTTCTTC. The translation is CASSSYRDIYNEQFF.